Reported below is one T cell receptor (beta chain). Its matching antigen is unknown. Between the trimmed V and J ends, which lost 3 bases and 3 bases, there was a span of 6 bases. Germline loops: CDR1 LNHDA, CDR2 SQIVND (reference sequence). The CDR3 is 13 amino acids. cDNA synthesis used the whole RNA isolate, giving expressed TCRB sequences. Produced via immunoSEQ multiplex PCR; TCRdb's table is partial and in-frame only. The data hold hundreds of thousands of clones, with 14% observed a single time. Sorting of CD4+ naive, central memory, regulatory and stem cell-like memory cells was performed via CD45RO/CCR7/CD25/CD127/CD95/CD27. This sample is part of a study of beta chain features in type 1 diabetes. Study summary: Examination of sorted cells across all samples involved more than 100,000,000 cells. Findings and caveats of the study: Highly expressing activated T cells could be over-counted with a cDNA template. In all four CD4+ subsets, TCRB CDR3 length was significantly, moderately reduced in type 1 diabetes.

Sequencing was carried out using naive CD4+ T cells from blood. The V call is TRBV19, the J call TRBJ2-4, with D possibly matching TRBD1 (5 bases). The TCR originated in a man aged 25 to 45 in good health. Here the CDR3 DNA reads TGTGCCAGTAGTATGGGGCTCAAAAACATTCAGTACTTC. Protein sequence: CASSMGLKNIQYF.